Shown below are 20 T cell receptor beta chains from a single sample sequenced in a study of T cell responses to AZD1222 COVID-19 vaccine. Assay used: immunoSEQ multiplex PCR; TCRdb lists only in-frame clones, some missing. The sample has approximately 90,000 clones, roughly 90% seen once. The material sequenced was peripheral blood, taken on day 0 of AZD1222 vaccination. The receptor set was obtained from an adult in good health.

This chain links TRBV6-1 with TRBJ1-1; D uncertain. V shed 0 bases and J shed 1 base, with 12 bases lying between them. The length of the CDR3 is 16 residues. The germline gives CDR1 MNHNS, CDR2 SASEGT. This CDR3 reads CASSEAPAPANTEAFF. The CDR3 nucleotides read TGTGCCAGCAGTGAAGCTCCGGCCCCGGCGAACACTGAAGCTTTCTTT.

This clone was picked up one time. The chain links TRBV30 to TRBJ1-6; D is unresolved. The V gene lost 1 base and the J gene lost 3 bases, with 10 bases spanning the gap. This CDR3 contains 15 residues. CDR1 and CDR2 (germline): GTSNPN, SVGIG (reference sequence). The CDR3 DNA reads as TGTGCCTGGAGTGGTTGGGGTAACTATAATTCACCCCTCCACTTT. This translates into CAWSGWGNYNSPLHF.

The rearrangement joins TRBV28 to TRBJ1-5, with D possibly TRBD1 on 5 matching bases. The CDR3 totals 16 residues. Germline CDR1 and CDR2: MDHEN and SYDVKM. The V gene lost 7 bases and the J gene lost 0 bases, with 16 bases spanning the gap. CDR3 protein: CASTGRARYSNQPQHF. The CDR3 DNA reads TGTGCCAGCACGGGCAGGGCAAGATATAGCAATCAGCCCCAGCATTTT.

The chain recombines TRBV18 with TRBJ1-1; TRBD1 matches 9 bases. There are 15 residues in the CDR3. Germline V gives CDR1 KGHSH, CDR2 LQKENI. J lost 1 base, V lost 6 bases, and 6 bases had no gene match. The CDR3 DNA reads as TGTGCCAGCTCTCTAAGGACAGGGGCGAACACTGAAGCTTTCTTT. Its translation is CASSLRTGANTEAFF.

The gene calls are TRBV29-1 and TRBJ1-2; no clear D gene. The V end was cut by 7 bases, the J end by 3 bases, with 15 bases between. Germline CDR1 reads SQVTM; CDR2 reads ANQGSEA. The CDR3 runs 13 residues. DNA for the CDR3: TGCAGCGCCAACGAGCAGGTCGACTATGGCTACACCTTC. The encoded protein is CSANEQVDYGYTF.

This sequence joins TRBV29-1 and TRBJ2-5; TRBD2 aligns across 13 bases. The V and J ends lost 6 bases and 2 bases, in that order; junction bases with no gene match: 3. This CDR3 is built from 14 residues. The germline V gene encodes CDR1 SQVTM and CDR2 ANQGSEA. The CDR3 sequence is CSVGGLAGQETQYF. The CDR3 coding sequence is TGCAGCGTGGGGGGACTAGCGGGACAAGAGACCCAGTACTTC.

The chain has TRBV5-4 and TRBJ1-1; the D is unclear. V was cut by 2 bases and J by 1 base, with 12 bases left in between. This CDR3 has 15 amino acids. Germline V CDR1 and CDR2: SGHNT, YYREEE (reference sequence). The CDR3 region is CASSFGTAENTEAFF. CDR3 nucleotides: TGTGCCAGCAGCTTCGGAACAGCGGAGAACACTGAAGCTTTCTTT.

This chain uses TRBV18 with TRBJ1-4; D gene unclear. Germline V lookup: CDR1 KGHSH, CDR2 LQKENI. The ends were cut back, 2 bases at V and 8 bases at J, with 6 bases in the middle. The CDR3 loop spans 12 amino acids. The CDR3 DNA is TGTGCCAGCTCACCAGTGGGGGAAAAACTGTTTTTT. This gives the protein CASSPVGEKLFF.

The V call is TRBV11-3, the J call TRBJ2-7; possible D gene TRBD2, 8 bases. The V gene's germline CDR1 is SGHNT and CDR2 YENEEA. The length of the CDR3 is 16 residues. Deletions cut 5 bases from V and 2 bases from J, with 19 bases between. The CDR3 loop is CASSPGGSGIAYEQYF. The CDR3 DNA sequence: TGTGCCAGCAGCCCAGGGGGTAGCGGGATCGCCTACGAGCAGTACTTC. Together with reference TRBV11-3 and TRBJ2-7, the CDR3 gives the full variable domain: EAGVVQSPRYKIIEKKQPVAFWCNPISGHNTLYWYLQNLGQGPELLIRYENEEAVDDSQLPKDRFSAERLKGVDSTLKIQPAELGDSAVYLCASSPGGSGIAYEQYFGPGTRLTVT.

The chain joins TRBV2 to TRBJ2-5, with D unresolved. The CDR3 consists of 15 residues. Germline CDR1 is SNHLY and CDR2 is FYNNEI. V was clipped by 7 bases and J by 3 bases, with 18 bases between them. Here the CDR3 reads CASIVGIGIKETQYF. CDR3 sequence (DNA): TGTGCCAGCATTGTTGGGATTGGAATAAAAGAGACCCAGTACTTC.

CDR3 amino acids: CASSAGQNQETQYF. The DNA of the CDR3 is TGTGCCAGCAGCGCCGGACAGAACCAAGAGACCCAGTACTTC. The gene calls are TRBV7-9 and TRBJ2-5, with D perhaps matching TRBD1 (6 bases). The CDR3 has 14 amino acids. V lost 5 bases to trimming and J lost 0 bases, with 10 bases between them. Per germline, CDR1 SEHNR and CDR2 FQNEAQ (reference sequence).

The chain uses TRBV3-1 (or the pseudogene TRBV3-2) and TRBJ2-1; possibly TRBD2 for D (6 bases). The CDR3 length is 13 residues. CDR1 and CDR2 from the germline V gene are LGHDT and YNNKEL (reference sequence). Trimming stripped 0 bases from V and 10 bases from J, with 10 bases between. This CDR3 reads CASSQEPRGEQFF. The DNA of the CDR3 is TGTGCCAGCAGCCAAGAACCCCGGGGGGAGCAGTTCTTC.

The chain has TRBV5-8 and TRBJ1-3; perhaps TRBD1 as D (6 bases). Per germline, CDR1 SGHTS and CDR2 YDEGEE. The V and J ends lost 6 bases and 0 bases respectively, with 25 bases between them. The CDR3 consists of 19 residues. The CDR3 region is CASNDPNPGGANSGNTIYF. The CDR3 DNA reads TGTGCCAGCAACGACCCGAACCCGGGGGGGGCCAACTCTGGAAACACCATATATTTT.

The chain links TRBV27 to TRBJ1-6, with D unclear. The length of the CDR3 is 15 residues. V lost 6 bases and J lost 8, with 17 bases in between. Germline CDR1 and CDR2: MNHEY and SMNVEV (reference sequence). As DNA, the CDR3 is TGTGCCAGCAGCCGACTTACCTCCGGGGATTCACCCCTCCACTTT. Its translation: CASSRLTSGDSPLHF.

This sequence joins TRBV9 and TRBJ1-1, with no clear D. The germline V and J ends were trimmed by 5 bases and 3 bases, with 11 bases remaining between them. This CDR3 spans 13 amino acids. Looked up from germline, CDR1 is SGDLS and CDR2 is YYNGEE. CDR3 sequence reads: CASSAVWDTEAFF. CDR3 nucleotide sequence: TGTGCCAGCAGTGCCGTGTGGGACACTGAAGCTTTCTTT.

This clone was seen once. This chain links TRBV6-5 with TRBJ1-3; TRBD1 is a possible D gene (5 bases). The germline gives CDR1 MNHEY, CDR2 SVGAGI. The CDR3 length is 14 residues. V lost 7 bases to trimming and J lost 2 bases, with 12 bases between them. The CDR3 DNA sequence: TGTGCCAGCAACTCCTTCAGGGCTGGAAACACCATATATTTT. This codes for CASNSFRAGNTIYF.

A few counts support this clone. The chain joins TRBV6-1 to TRBJ2-7; 10 bases are a match to TRBD2. The J segment lost 4 bases and the V segment lost 3 bases, leaving 15 bases of the junction unmatched. This CDR3 is built from 18 residues. Germline values: CDR1 MNHNS, CDR2 SASEGT. The CDR3 DNA is TGTGCCAGCAGTGAGAGACAGGGAGGGGTAGCGGGAGGATACGAGCAGTACTTC. Translating it yields CASSERQGGVAGGYEQYF.

This clone occurred once. The V call is TRBV4-1, the J call TRBJ1-2, with D possibly matching TRBD1 (5 bases). This CDR3 spans 14 amino acids. V lost 3 bases and J lost 6, with 14 bases in between. Germline V gene sequence: CDR1 MGHRA, CDR2 YSYEKL. The CDR3 protein is CASSHPGQVNGYTF. CDR3 nucleotides: TGCGCCAGCAGCCATCCAGGGCAGGTCAATGGCTACACCTTC.

This chain links TRBV3-1 (or the pseudogene TRBV3-2) with TRBJ1-2; TRBD1 might be the D (5 bases). The CDR3 length is 15 residues. The V and J ends lost 4 bases and 5 bases respectively, with 17 bases between them. Germline CDR1 LGHDT, CDR2 YNNKEL (reference sequence). CDR3 nucleotides: TGTGCCAGCAGCCCCCAGGGTAAAGGGCGATATGGCTACACCTTC. Translating it yields CASSPQGKGRYGYTF.

This chain joins TRBV10-3 and TRBJ1-1; D is undetermined. This CDR3 has 16 residues. Germline CDR1 ENHRY, CDR2 SYGVKD. The germline V and J ends were trimmed by 0 bases and 11 bases, with 22 bases remaining between them. The CDR3, as DNA: TGTGCCATCAGTGAGTCCATCGGGCGTCTAACGTCAGGTGCTTTCTTT. It translates to CAISESIGRLTSGAFF.